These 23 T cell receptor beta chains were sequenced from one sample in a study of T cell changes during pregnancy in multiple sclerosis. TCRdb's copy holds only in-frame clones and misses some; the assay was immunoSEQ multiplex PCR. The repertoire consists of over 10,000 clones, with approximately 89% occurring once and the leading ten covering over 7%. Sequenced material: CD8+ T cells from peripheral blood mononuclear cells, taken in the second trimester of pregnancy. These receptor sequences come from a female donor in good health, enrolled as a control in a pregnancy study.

The DNA of the CDR3 is TGTGCCAGCAGCCCAGACAGTAATGAGCAGTTCTTC. As protein: CASSPDSNEQFF. The chain carries TRBV7-9 and TRBJ2-1, with D maybe TRBD1 (5 bases). Trimming stripped 5 bases from V and 7 bases from J, with 9 bases between. Germline CDR1 reads SEHNR; CDR2 reads FQNEAQ (reference sequence). The CDR3 contains 12 residues. Full variable domain (remainder filled in from reference TRBV7-9 and TRBJ2-1): DTGVSQNPRHKITKRGQNVTFRCDPISEHNRLYWYRQTLGQGPEFLTYFQNEAQLEKSRLLSDRFSAERPKGSFSTLEIQRTEQGDSAMYLCASSPDSNEQFFGPGTRLTVL.

The CDR3 sequence is CASGQGAVGELFF. CDR3 in DNA: TGTGCCAGCGGACAGGGGGCTGTCGGGGAGCTGTTTTTT. V usage is TRBV9 and J usage is TRBJ2-2; 11 nucleotides match TRBD1. Germline-derived CDR1 and CDR2 are SGDLS and YYNGEE. After removal of 7 bases from V and 7 bases from J, the junction contained 3 bases not matched to a gene. The CDR3 extends over 13 amino acids.

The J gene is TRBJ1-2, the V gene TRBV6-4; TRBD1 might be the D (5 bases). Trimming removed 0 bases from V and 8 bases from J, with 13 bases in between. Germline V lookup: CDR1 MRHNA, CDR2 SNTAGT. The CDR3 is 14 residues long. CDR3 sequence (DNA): TGTGCCAGCAGTGACTCGGAGTCCGGGGGAGGCTACACCTTC. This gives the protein CASSDSESGGGYTF.

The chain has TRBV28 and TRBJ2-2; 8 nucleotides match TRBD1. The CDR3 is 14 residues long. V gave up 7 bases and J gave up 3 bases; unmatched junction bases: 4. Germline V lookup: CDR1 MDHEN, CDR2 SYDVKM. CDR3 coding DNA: TGTGCCAGCAAGTCAGGGGGCTACACCGGGGAGCTGTTTTTT. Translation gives CASKSGGYTGELFF.

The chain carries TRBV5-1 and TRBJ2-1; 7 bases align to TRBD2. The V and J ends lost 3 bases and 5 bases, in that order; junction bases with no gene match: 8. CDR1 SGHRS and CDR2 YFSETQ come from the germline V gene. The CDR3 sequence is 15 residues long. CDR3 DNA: TGCGCCAGCAGCTCTACAGGACTAGTTAACAATGAGCAGTTCTTC. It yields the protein CASSSTGLVNNEQFF.

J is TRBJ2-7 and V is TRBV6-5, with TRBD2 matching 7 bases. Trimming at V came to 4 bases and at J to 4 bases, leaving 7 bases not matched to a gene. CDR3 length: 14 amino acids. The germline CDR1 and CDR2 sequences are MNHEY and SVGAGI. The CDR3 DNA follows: TGTGCCAGCAGTTTTGGACTAGGGTTTTACGAGCAGTACTTC. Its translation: CASSFGLGFYEQYF.

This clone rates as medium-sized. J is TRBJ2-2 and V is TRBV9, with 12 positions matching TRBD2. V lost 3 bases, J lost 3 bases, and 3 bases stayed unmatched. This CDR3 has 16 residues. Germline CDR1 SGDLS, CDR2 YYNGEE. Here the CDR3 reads CASSATSGGYTGELFF. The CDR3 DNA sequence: TGTGCCAGCAGCGCGACTAGCGGGGGATACACCGGGGAGCTGTTTTTT.

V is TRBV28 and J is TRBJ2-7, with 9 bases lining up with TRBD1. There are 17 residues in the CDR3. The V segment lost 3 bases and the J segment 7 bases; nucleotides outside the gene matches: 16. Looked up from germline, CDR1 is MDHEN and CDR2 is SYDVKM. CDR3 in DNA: TGTGCCAGCAGTTTTCTTTCGTCCGGGACAGGGCCCGGGGAGCAGTACTTC. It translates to CASSFLSSGTGPGEQYF.

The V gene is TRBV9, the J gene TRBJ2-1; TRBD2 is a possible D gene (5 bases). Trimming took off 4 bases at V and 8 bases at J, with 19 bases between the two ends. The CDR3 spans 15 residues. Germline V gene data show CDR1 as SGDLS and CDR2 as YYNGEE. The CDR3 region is CASSSRTSSGHEQFF. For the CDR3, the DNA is TGTGCCAGCAGCTCGAGAACTAGTTCCGGCCATGAGCAGTTCTTC. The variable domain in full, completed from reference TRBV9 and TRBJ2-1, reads DSGVTQTPKHLITATGQRVTLRCSPRSGDLSVYWYQQSLDQGLQFLIQYYNGEERAKGNILERFSAQQFPDLHSELNLSSLELGDSALYFCASSSRTSSGHEQFFGPGTRLTVL.

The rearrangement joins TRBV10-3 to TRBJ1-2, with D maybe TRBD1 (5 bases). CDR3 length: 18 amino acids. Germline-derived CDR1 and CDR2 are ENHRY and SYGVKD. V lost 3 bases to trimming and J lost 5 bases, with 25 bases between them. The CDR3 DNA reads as TGTGCCATCAGTGAAGTGGGGATGGGTCCGGATGGGGGGTATGGCTACACCTTC. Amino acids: CAISEVGMGPDGGYGYTF.

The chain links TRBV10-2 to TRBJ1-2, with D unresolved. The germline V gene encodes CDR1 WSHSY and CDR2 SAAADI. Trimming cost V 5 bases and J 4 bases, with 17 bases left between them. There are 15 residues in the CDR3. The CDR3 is CASSQNSRKTYGYTF. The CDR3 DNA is TGCGCCAGCAGTCAAAATTCTAGAAAGACCTATGGCTACACCTTC.

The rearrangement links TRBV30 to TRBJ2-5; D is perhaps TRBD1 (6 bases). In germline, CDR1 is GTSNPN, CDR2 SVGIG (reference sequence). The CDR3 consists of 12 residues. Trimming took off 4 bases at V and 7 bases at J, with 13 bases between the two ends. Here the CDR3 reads CAWNWGRGTQYF. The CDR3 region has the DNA TGTGCCTGGAACTGGGGGCGAGGGACCCAGTACTTC.

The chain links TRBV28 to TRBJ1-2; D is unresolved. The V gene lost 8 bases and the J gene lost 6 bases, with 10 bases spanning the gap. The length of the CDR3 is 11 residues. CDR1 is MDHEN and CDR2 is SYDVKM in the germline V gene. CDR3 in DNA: TGTGCCAGCCGTCATCCTAATGGCTACACCTTC. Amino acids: CASRHPNGYTF.

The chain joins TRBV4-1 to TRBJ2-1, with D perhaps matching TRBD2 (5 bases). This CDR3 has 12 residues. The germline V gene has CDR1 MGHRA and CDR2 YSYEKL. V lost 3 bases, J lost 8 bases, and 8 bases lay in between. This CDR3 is CASSQNSDEQFF. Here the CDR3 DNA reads TGCGCCAGCAGCCAGAATAGCGATGAGCAGTTCTTC.

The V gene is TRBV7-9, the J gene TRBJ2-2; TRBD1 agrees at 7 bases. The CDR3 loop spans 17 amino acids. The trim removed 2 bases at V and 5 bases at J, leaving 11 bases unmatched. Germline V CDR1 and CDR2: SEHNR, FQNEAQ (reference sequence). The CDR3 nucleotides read TGTGCCAGCAGCTTACCCACAGGGGCCGGAATAACCGGGGAGCTGTTTTTT. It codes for CASSLPTGAGITGELFF.

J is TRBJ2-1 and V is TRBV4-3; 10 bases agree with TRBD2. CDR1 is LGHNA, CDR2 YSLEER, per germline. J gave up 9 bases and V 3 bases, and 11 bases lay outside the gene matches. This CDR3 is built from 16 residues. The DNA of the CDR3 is TGCGCCAGCAGCCACCGAGCGGGAGGGCCCTTCAGTGAGCAGTTCTTC. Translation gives CASSHRAGGPFSEQFF.

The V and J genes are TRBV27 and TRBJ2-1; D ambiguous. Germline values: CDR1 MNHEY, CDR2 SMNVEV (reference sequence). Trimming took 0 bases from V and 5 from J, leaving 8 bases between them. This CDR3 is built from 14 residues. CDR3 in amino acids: CASSLSVTNNEQFF. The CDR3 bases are TGTGCCAGCAGTTTATCGGTAACAAACAATGAGCAGTTCTTC.

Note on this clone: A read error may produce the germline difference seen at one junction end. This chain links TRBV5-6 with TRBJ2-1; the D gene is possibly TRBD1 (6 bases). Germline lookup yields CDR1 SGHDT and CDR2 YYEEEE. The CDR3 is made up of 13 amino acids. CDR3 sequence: CASKRTVYHEQFF. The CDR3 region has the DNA TGTGCCAGCAAGAGGACAGTCTACCATGAGCAGTTCTTC.

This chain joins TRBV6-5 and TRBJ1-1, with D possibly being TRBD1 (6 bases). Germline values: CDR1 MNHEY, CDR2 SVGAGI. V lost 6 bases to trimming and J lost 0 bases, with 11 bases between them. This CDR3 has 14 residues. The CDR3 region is CASSQQGLNTEAFF. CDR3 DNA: TGTGCCAGCAGCCAACAGGGACTGAACACTGAAGCTTTCTTT.

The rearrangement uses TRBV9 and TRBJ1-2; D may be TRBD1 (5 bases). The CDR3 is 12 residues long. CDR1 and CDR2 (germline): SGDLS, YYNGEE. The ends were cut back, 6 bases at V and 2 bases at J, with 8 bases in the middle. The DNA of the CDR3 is TGTGCCAGCACTGACAGCAACTATGGCTACACCTTC. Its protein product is CASTDSNYGYTF.

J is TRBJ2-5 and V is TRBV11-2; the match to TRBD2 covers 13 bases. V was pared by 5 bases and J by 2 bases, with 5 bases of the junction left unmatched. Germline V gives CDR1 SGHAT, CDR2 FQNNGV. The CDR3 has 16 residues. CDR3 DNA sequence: TGTGCCAGCAGCACCTCGGGACTAGCGGGGCAAGAGACCCAGTACTTC. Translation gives CASSTSGLAGQETQYF.

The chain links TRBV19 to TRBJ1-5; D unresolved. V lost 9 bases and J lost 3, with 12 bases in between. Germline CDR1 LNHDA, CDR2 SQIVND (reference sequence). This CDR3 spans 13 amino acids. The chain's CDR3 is CASGSLSNQPQHF. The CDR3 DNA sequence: TGTGCCAGCGGGTCCTTATCCAATCAGCCCCAGCATTTT.

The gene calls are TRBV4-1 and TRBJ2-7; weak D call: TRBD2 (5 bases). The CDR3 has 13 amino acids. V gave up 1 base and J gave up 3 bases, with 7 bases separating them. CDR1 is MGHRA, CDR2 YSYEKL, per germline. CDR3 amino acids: CASSQGEHYEQYF. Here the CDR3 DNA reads TGCGCCAGCAGCCAAGGGGAGCACTACGAGCAGTACTTC.